What follows are 31 T cell receptor beta chains derived from one specimen sequenced in a study of cytomegalovirus exposure and HLA in healthy donors. The PCR ran on 60 Vbeta and 13 Jbeta primers. Generated by immunoSEQ multiplex PCR, the TCRdb table keeps only in-frame clones and is missing some. Of fewer than 150,000 clones listed, 82% are singletons. The sample consisted of PBMCs. These receptors were obtained from a woman aged 18-29 years in good health and CMV-seronegative.

This rearrangement joins TRBV28 to TRBJ2-1, with 11 bases identical to TRBD2. CDR1 is MDHEN and CDR2 is SYDVKM in the germline V gene. The V and J ends lost 8 bases and 3 bases, in that order; junction bases with no gene match: 3. This CDR3 has 14 amino acids. CDR3 sequence reads: CASSGLADYNEQFF. In DNA form, the CDR3 reads TGTGCCAGCTCGGGACTAGCGGACTACAATGAGCAGTTCTTC.

There are a few counts of this clone. The V and J genes are TRBV29-1 and TRBJ1-1, with TRBD1 as a possible D gene (6 bases). Germline V gene sequence: CDR1 SQVTM, CDR2 ANQGSEA. The CDR3 covers 14 residues. Trimming took 0 bases from V and 5 from J, leaving 13 bases between them. CDR3 coding DNA: TGCAGCGTTGAAGATCAGGGGATCTGGACTGAAGCTTTCTTT. It codes for CSVEDQGIWTEAFF.

This clone was seen a handful of times. J is TRBJ2-5 and V is TRBV4-1; TRBD2 is a possible D gene (6 bases). Germline-derived CDR1 and CDR2 are MGHRA and YSYEKL. This CDR3 contains 15 residues. The V end was cut by 1 base, the J end by 1 base, with 10 bases between. The CDR3 loop reads CASSQVGGAQETQYF. CDR3 nucleotides: TGCGCCAGCAGCCAAGTAGGCGGGGCCCAAGAGACCCAGTACTTC.

V and J are TRBV7-2 and TRBJ1-2; no definite D call. This CDR3 is 12 amino acids long. With 3 bases removed from V and 8 bases from J, the gap between germline ends came to 10 bases. Germline lookup yields CDR1 SGHTA and CDR2 FQGNSA. The CDR3 here is CASSLTRRGYTF. The CDR3 nucleotides are TGTGCCAGCAGCTTGACCCGGAGGGGCTACACCTTC.

The chain links TRBV30 to TRBJ2-2; maybe TRBD2 (6 bases). Trimming removed 0 bases at V and 0 bases at J, with 26 bases between. The CDR3 is 21 amino acids. Germline CDR1 is GTSNPN and CDR2 is SVGIG (reference sequence). The CDR3 protein is CAWSVFGGDFIKSANTGELFF. The CDR3 nucleotides are TGTGCCTGGAGTGTATTCGGCGGGGACTTTATTAAATCTGCGAACACCGGGGAGCTGTTTTTT.

V and J are TRBV6-1 and TRBJ1-3, with 7 bases matching TRBD1. Germline values: CDR1 MNHNS, CDR2 SASEGT. J gave up 0 bases and V 5 bases, and 4 bases lay outside the gene matches. There are 15 residues in the CDR3. The CDR3 region has the DNA TGTGCCAGCAGTCGACAGGGAAGCTCTGGAAACACCATATATTTT. Its translation is CASSRQGSSGNTIYF.

On this clone: In the same sample, other DNA sequences code for this CDR3. V usage is TRBV19 and J usage is TRBJ1-2; 7 nucleotides align to TRBD1. Germline CDR1 LNHDA, CDR2 SQIVND (reference sequence). Trimming took 1 base from V and 2 from J; bases not matched to a gene: 4. CDR3 length equals 15 residues. CDR3 protein: CASSIAGQANYGYTF. The CDR3 bases are TGTGCCAGTAGTATAGCAGGACAGGCCAACTATGGCTACACCTTC.

V and J are TRBV2 and TRBJ1-1, with a tentative D call TRBD1 (5 bases). This CDR3 is built from 12 residues. Germline loops: CDR1 SNHLY, CDR2 FYNNEI. V was shortened by 6 bases and J by 4 bases, with 9 bases between the two germline ends. The CDR3 region is CASRAGPTEAFF. The CDR3 nucleotides read TGTGCCAGCAGAGCGGGGCCCACTGAAGCTTTCTTT.

The rearrangement joins TRBV11-2 to TRBJ2-5, with D unresolved. In germline, CDR1 is SGHAT, CDR2 FQNNGV. V shed 1 base and J shed 1 base, with 7 bases lying between them. The CDR3 is 14 amino acids. The CDR3 DNA reads TGTGCCAGCAGCTTAGGAGCAGGCCAAGAGACCCAGTACTTC. Protein product: CASSLGAGQETQYF.

The V call is TRBV19, the J call TRBJ1-1; TRBD1 aligns across 10 bases. The CDR3 is 15 amino acids. In germline, CDR1 is LNHDA, CDR2 SQIVND (reference sequence). J was trimmed by 4 bases and V by 2 bases; bases with no gene match: 4. CDR3 amino acids: CASSIPWTGGTEAFF. As DNA, the CDR3 is TGTGCCAGTAGTATACCGTGGACAGGGGGCACTGAAGCTTTCTTT.

V usage is TRBV9 and J usage is TRBJ1-5; TRBD1 aligns across 12 bases. The ends lost 4 bases at V and 6 bases at J; junction bases unmatched: 11. Germline V lookup: CDR1 SGDLS, CDR2 YYNGEE. This CDR3 spans 17 amino acids. For the CDR3, the DNA is TGTGCCAGCAGCTCACGGGGACAGGGGGCGGTGGGTCAGCCCCAGCATTTT. Translation gives CASSSRGQGAVGQPQHF.

The V and J genes are TRBV28 and TRBJ2-6; possible D gene TRBD2, 5 bases. The CDR3 sequence is 15 residues long. V lost 6 bases, J lost 2 bases, and 11 bases lay in between. The germline V gene has CDR1 MDHEN and CDR2 SYDVKM. The CDR3 DNA is TGTGCCAGCAGACTTCCGGGAACTGGGGCCAACGTCCTGACTTTC. Translation: CASRLPGTGANVLTF.

The genes are TRBV29-1 and TRBJ1-4; 7 nucleotides match TRBD1. Losses at the gene ends were 6 bases for V and 7 bases for J; bases not matched to a gene: 8. Germline V gene lookup returns CDR1 SQVTM and CDR2 ANQGSEA. This CDR3 comprises 13 residues. CDR3 protein: CSVGSAGGEKLFF. CDR3 nucleotide sequence: TGCAGCGTAGGCTCCGCAGGGGGTGAAAAACTGTTTTTT.

The genes are TRBV12-1 and TRBJ2-5; whether TRBD1, the table's D call, matches the DNA was not checked. TRBV12-1 is labeled a pseudogene. CDR3 length: 16 residues. CDR3 residues: CASSLRQGNPQETQYF. CDR3 DNA: TGTGCCAGCAGCTTAAGACAGGGTAACCCCCAAGAGACCCAGTACTTC.

In DNA form, the CDR3 reads TGTGCCAGTAGTTTACAGGGTGAACGGCCCCAGCATTTT. This codes for CASSLQGERPQHF. The V and J genes are TRBV19 and TRBJ1-5; weak D call: TRBD1 (6 bases). V gave up 5 bases and J gave up 9 bases, with 14 bases separating them. The CDR3 runs 13 residues. Germline CDR1 LNHDA, CDR2 SQIVND (reference sequence).

J is TRBJ2-1 and V is TRBV7-6; D may be TRBD1 (7 bases). Trimming took off 5 bases at V and 6 bases at J, with 11 bases between the two ends. The germline V gene encodes CDR1 SGHVS and CDR2 FNYEAQ. This CDR3 comprises 13 residues. For the CDR3, the DNA is TGTGCCAGCAGCGGGCAGGGGGGCAATGAGCAGTTCTTC. Amino acid sequence: CASSGQGGNEQFF.

Of note for this clone: At one of its ends the junction is not consistent with the germline gene, which may arise from a read error. V gene TRBV20-1 combines with J gene TRBJ1-1; 9 positions match TRBD1. Germline values: CDR1 DFQATT, CDR2 SNEGSKA (reference sequence). This CDR3 region has 10 residues. In DNA form, the CDR3 reads TGCAGTGCCCCCTCGGGACAGGGCCCATTT. It specifies CSAPSGQGPF.

V and J are TRBV7-9 and TRBJ2-1, with TRBD2 identical over 7 bases. V gave up 1 base and J gave up 8 bases; unmatched junction bases: 5. The germline V gene encodes CDR1 SEHNR and CDR2 FQNEAQ (reference sequence). This CDR3 region has 14 residues. The CDR3 region is CASSLVASGDEQFF. CDR3 in DNA: TGTGCCAGCAGCTTAGTAGCTAGCGGCGATGAGCAGTTCTTC. The variable domain in full, with the rest retrieved from reference TRBV7-9 and TRBJ2-1, is DTGVSQNPRHKITKRGQNVTFRCDPISEHNRLYWYRQTLGQGPEFLTYFQNEAQLEKSRLLSDRFSAERPKGSFSTLEIQRTEQGDSAMYLCASSLVASGDEQFFGPGTRLTVL.

This rearrangement joins TRBV19 to TRBJ2-5; 8 bases map to TRBD2. The CDR3 length is 14 residues. J gave up 1 base and V 3 bases, and 1 base lay outside the gene matches. Germline V gene sequence: CDR1 LNHDA, CDR2 SQIVND (reference sequence). The CDR3 coding sequence is TGTGCCAGTAGTATCGGGGGGGCCCAAGAGACCCAGTACTTC. This encodes CASSIGGAQETQYF.

The chain carries TRBV28 and TRBJ1-2; maybe TRBD1 (6 bases). The CDR3 totals 13 residues. V gave up 2 bases and J gave up 10 bases, with 14 bases separating them. The germline gives CDR1 MDHEN, CDR2 SYDVKM. CDR3 region: CASSLGAGVAYTF. The DNA of the CDR3 is TGTGCCAGCAGTTTAGGGGCAGGGGTCGCCTACACCTTC.

The chain recombines TRBV11-2 with TRBJ1-1; D is perhaps TRBD1 (5 bases). The germline CDR1 and CDR2 sequences are SGHAT and FQNNGV. The CDR3 is 15 amino acids. V shed 1 base and J shed 1 base, with 10 bases lying between them. The CDR3 nucleotides are TGTGCCAGCAGCTTAGTGACAGCTAAGAACACTGAAGCTTTCTTT. It translates to CASSLVTAKNTEAFF.

A word on this clone: Other DNA sequences in this specimen translate into the identical CDR3. The chain couples TRBV19 to TRBJ2-3, with 7 positions matching TRBD2. Trimming took 3 bases from V and 6 from J; bases not matched to a gene: 0. Germline V lookup: CDR1 LNHDA, CDR2 SQIVND (reference sequence). The CDR3 has 12 amino acids. CDR3 DNA sequence: TGTGCCAGTAGTATCGGGAGGGATACGCAGTATTTT. Translation: CASSIGRDTQYF.

The V gene is TRBV20-1, the J gene TRBJ1-2; TRBD1 aligns across 7 bases. The CDR3 contains 11 residues. Trimming removed 8 bases from V and 7 bases from J; junction bases left unmatched: 7. Germline values: CDR1 DFQATT, CDR2 SNEGSKA (reference sequence). The CDR3 DNA sequence: TGCAGTTCGGGACAGTTAACTGGCTACACCTTC. This gives the protein CSSGQLTGYTF.

The chain is built from TRBV5-1 and TRBJ2-1; 16 bases align to TRBD2. The germline V gene encodes CDR1 SGHRS and CDR2 YFSETQ. V was clipped by 6 bases and J by 9 bases; unmatched bases: 12. The length of the CDR3 is 17 residues. The CDR3 reads CASTPPGLAGGPGEQFF. The CDR3 DNA sequence: TGCGCCAGCACCCCCCCGGGACTAGCGGGAGGGCCTGGTGAGCAGTTCTTC.

This chain links TRBV27 with TRBJ1-2; 10 nucleotides line up with TRBD1. Germline V gives CDR1 MNHEY, CDR2 SMNVEV (reference sequence). CDR3 size: 13 residues. V dropped 3 bases and J dropped 8; count of bases not matched to a gene: 3. CDR3 amino acids: CASSFDRGLGYTF. For the CDR3, the DNA is TGTGCCAGCAGTTTCGACAGGGGGCTCGGCTACACCTTC.

CDR3 in DNA: TGTGCCAGCAGCTTAGAGGGAGGGCCAAGACGGGGCTACACCTTC. Translated, it gives CASSLEGGPRRGYTF. The rearrangement uses TRBV7-2 and TRBJ1-2, with D unresolved. V dropped 1 base and J dropped 8 bases, with 17 bases sitting between them. Looked up from germline, CDR1 is SGHTA and CDR2 is FQGNSA. The CDR3 runs to 15 residues.

The chain is built from TRBV7-8 and TRBJ1-4; weak D call: TRBD1 (6 bases). CDR1 and CDR2 (germline): SGHVS, FQNEAQ. This CDR3 spans 16 amino acids. With 4 bases removed from V and 5 bases from J, the gap between germline ends came to 17 bases. CDR3 loop: CASSSPHGTRNEKLFF. CDR3 sequence (DNA): TGTGCCAGCAGCTCGCCTCACGGGACAAGGAATGAAAAACTGTTTTTT.

The CDR3 reads CASSRGVLAGGPATGELFF. CDR3 nucleotides: TGCGCCAGCAGCCGGGGGGTACTAGCGGGGGGGCCCGCCACCGGGGAGCTGTTTTTT. V gene TRBV4-1 combines with J gene TRBJ2-2, with 13 positions matching TRBD2. Germline V gives CDR1 MGHRA, CDR2 YSYEKL. V was pared by 4 bases and J by 4 bases, with 12 bases of the junction left unmatched. The length of the CDR3 is 19 residues.

This chain links TRBV6-5 with TRBJ2-1; TRBD2 agrees at 8 bases. The trim removed 7 bases at V and 7 bases at J, leaving 9 bases unmatched. The length of the CDR3 is 14 residues. Germline assignment: CDR1 MNHEY and CDR2 SVGAGI. For the CDR3, the DNA is TGTGCCAGCACCCGACTAGCGAGGGGGAATGAGCAGTTCTTC. It yields the protein CASTRLARGNEQFF.

This clone came up a few times. Here the CDR3 DNA reads TGTGCCTGGGATCAGGGGGCCGGCCAGCCCCAGCATTTT. It codes for CAWDQGAGQPQHF. The J gene is TRBJ1-5, the V gene TRBV30; 8 bases line up with TRBD1. This CDR3 comprises 13 residues. CDR1 and CDR2 from the germline V gene are GTSNPN and SVGIG (reference sequence). Trimming removed 5 bases from V and 7 bases from J; junction bases left unmatched: 7.

The genes are TRBV5-6 and TRBJ1-2, with D possibly matching TRBD1 (6 bases). V was trimmed by 4 bases and J by 2 bases, leaving 9 bases between them. This CDR3 is 13 amino acids long. Germline V gene sequence: CDR1 SGHDT, CDR2 YYEEEE. CDR3: CASSPTGNYGYTF. DNA for the CDR3: TGTGCCAGCAGCCCTACAGGGAACTATGGCTACACCTTC.